This T cell receptor (beta chain) was identified during a study of blood T cell repertoires in COVID-19. Overall study context: Sites in the United States, Italy and Spain provided acute and convalescent COVID-19 samples.

This clone was observed at least ten times. Those who participated ranged in age from roughly 18 to 90 years and resided in approximately 26 US areas. In assigning cohorts, the study relied on participant-reported clinical history. Within 2 weeks before study entry, exposed participants met a COVID-19 case. CDR3 size: 16 residues. V lost 3 bases and J 1 base, leaving 15 bases between the germline ends. Germline loops: CDR1 SGHNT, CDR2 YENEEA. Only in-frame clones appear in the TCRdb table, and some are missing; sequencing was by immunoSEQ multiplex PCR. The profile shows 350,000 to 400,000 clones, 91% of them singletons.

This receptor was obtained from a woman aged 40-49 years who had been exposed to COVID-19. The chain recombines TRBV11-3 with TRBJ2-5, with D possibly matching TRBD2 (6 bases). The sequenced sample consisted of PBMCs or T cells enriched from blood (not recorded which). Here the CDR3 DNA reads TGTGCCAGCAGCTTTGTGGTGGGAGGCTTCCAAGAGACCCAGTACTTC. This sequence encodes CASSFVVGGFQETQYF.